This is a list of T cell receptor beta chains from one sample in a study of identical twins. One entry per CDR3 protein results from TCRdb running MiXCR on the 5' RACE reads. The repertoire consists of roughly 260,000 distinct CDR3 sequences, with over 13% occurring once and the leading ten covering around 8.3%. The sample was memory (CD45RO+) T cells sorted from blood. All receptors come from a woman aged 18-35 years in good health. CDR3s leave out the opening cysteine and the closing phenylalanine or tryptophan. The order of the fields is J gene, CDR3 length, V gene, CDR3 protein.

TRBJ2-2	11	TRBV12-3/TRBV12-4	ASKLQGAGELF
TRBJ2-3	13	TRBV3-1	ASSQAGGLADTQY
TRBJ1-4	14	TRBV20-1	SAREQGASRNEKLF
TRBJ2-6	11	TRBV5-1	ASTTVGANVLT
TRBJ2-1	13	TRBV9	ASSPSGSGNNEQF
TRBJ1-6	12	TRBV11-2	ASSLDPGVSPLH
TRBJ2-2	14	TRBV5-1	ASSYSGRAGTGELF
TRBJ1-5	11	TRBV9	ASSTHSNQPQH
TRBJ2-3	11	TRBV7-8	ASSLMGADTQY
TRBJ1-2	12	TRBV10-2	ASSESGRGFGYT
TRBJ1-2	9	TRBV10-2	ASKGRQRYT
TRBJ2-2	14	TRBV18	ASSPRPGGRTGELF
TRBJ2-1	8	TRBV20-1	SASNREQF
TRBJ2-2	13	TRBV12-3/TRBV12-4	ASKGGGSNTGELF
TRBJ1-5	13	TRBV4-1	ASSQVLGPNQPQH
TRBJ1-1	12	TRBV5-1	ASSLVGRNTEAF
TRBJ2-1	12	TRBV6-2/TRBV6-3	ASSLDPSYNEQF
TRBJ1-1	12	TRBV7-9	ASSQGLGDTEAF
TRBJ2-7	9	TRBV30	AWSVSGGQY
TRBJ1-2	13	TRBV30	AWSASTGLDYGYT
TRBJ2-1	14	TRBV24-1	ATSANDPSSYNEQF
TRBJ1-4	13	TRBV7-2	ASSSGALANEKLF
TRBJ2-1	12	TRBV20-1	SAPAEPSYNEQF
TRBJ2-3	13	TRBV11-3	ASSSNSGGSDTQY
TRBJ1-1	12	TRBV2	ASSDGRMNTEAF
TRBJ2-5	9	TRBV5-6	ASSLRAAQY
TRBJ2-5	11	TRBV12-3/TRBV12-4	ASKGDRVETQY
TRBJ2-1	10	TRBV30	AWSILEGEQF
TRBJ2-5	11	TRBV19	ASKHRNQETQY
TRBJ2-7	13	TRBV6-2/TRBV6-3	ASSYSSSGSYEQY
TRBJ2-7	10	TRBV7-8	ASSLAQNEQY
TRBJ2-7	14	TRBV20-1	SASGGGGLSSYEQY
TRBJ1-2	13	TRBV20-1	SASQGTGDYYGYT
TRBJ1-3	14	TRBV12-3/TRBV12-4	ASGTRDRGPGNTIY
TRBJ1-2	13	TRBV20-1	SARERTGTNYGYT
TRBJ2-1	10	TRBV11-2	ASSYQYNEQF
TRBJ2-5	11	TRBV5-1	ASSLNRAETQY
TRBJ2-7	14	TRBV18	ASSHNSRQGSNEQY
TRBJ1-1	13	TRBV4-3	ASRRSLTGGIEAF
TRBJ1-1	11	TRBV24-1	ATSDWDYTEAF
TRBJ2-3	14	TRBV13	ASTAAGGSGADTQY
TRBJ2-1	11	TRBV7-2	ASSFAPGDEQF
TRBJ2-3	13	TRBV5-5	ASTLAGESTDTQY
TRBJ1-4	13	TRBV20-1	SAGQQGATNEKLF
TRBJ1-5	12	TRBV11-2	ASSAGVGNQPQH